The 10 T cell receptor beta chains below were found in one sample sequenced in a study of regulatory T cells in long-lasting Graves disease. Arm-PCR of CDR3 regions with iRepertoire HTBI primers generated TCR beta libraries. TCRdb passed the multiplex PCR reads through MiXCR, listing each CDR3 protein once. The repertoire holds 350,000 to 500,000 distinct CDR3 sequences, with around 20% as singletons. As for time point: persistent/refractory GD, antithyroid drugs over 5 years with positive TRAb. The TCR library was prepared using RNA isolated from PBMCs. Sample: peripheral blood mononuclear cells (PBMCs), taken when the disease was refractory, from a patient treated with antithyroid drugs. The source of these receptors is a female donor with Graves disease.

The chain uses TRBV30 and TRBJ2-1, with 10 positions matching TRBD2. The length of the CDR3 is 15 residues. Germline values: CDR1 GTSNPN, CDR2 SVGIG (reference sequence). After removal of 1 base from V and 9 bases from J, the junction contained 9 bases not matched to a gene. The CDR3 coding sequence is TGTGCCTGGAGTGATGGAGCGGGAGGGCCCGGTGAGCAGTTCTTC. Residues: CAWSDGAGGPGEQFF.

A remark on this clonotype: This may arise from a read error, as a much more abundant clone is one base away. The genes are TRBV28 and TRBJ2-1; D is perhaps TRBD2 (7 bases). CDR3 length: 15 amino acids. V lost 2 bases and J 6 bases, leaving 14 bases between the germline ends. Germline CDR1 is MDHEN and CDR2 is SYDVKM. CDR3 amino acids: CASSLGGGACNEQFF. CDR3 coding DNA: TGTGCCAGCAGTTTAGGGGGGGGGGCTTGCAATGAGCAGTTCTTC.

At least ten counts were recorded for this clonotype. The chain recombines TRBV20-1 with TRBJ2-6; no clear D gene. Germline V lookup: CDR1 DFQATT, CDR2 SNEGSKA (reference sequence). V dropped 6 bases and J dropped 2 bases, with 11 bases sitting between them. This CDR3 is built from 14 residues. The chain's CDR3 is CSAPPTTGANVLTF. CDR3 coding DNA: TGCAGTGCCCCACCCACCACTGGGGCCAACGTCCTGACTTTC.

This clonotype was seen only a few times. V usage is TRBV10-3 and J usage is TRBJ2-7; D might be TRBD2 (6 bases). The length of the CDR3 is 15 residues. The V and J ends lost 0 bases and 3 bases respectively, with 12 bases between them. The germline CDR1 and CDR2 sequences are ENHRY and SYGVKD. The CDR3, as DNA: TGTGCCATCAGTGAGTCTGGACGGGGGAACTACGAGCAGTACTTC. This codes for CAISESGRGNYEQYF.

The sample holds a few counts of this clonotype. The CDR3 region has the DNA TGTGCCAGCAGCTTAATAGTGAATTATGACAAAAACATTCAGTACTTC. Protein product: CASSLIVNYDKNIQYF. The V call is TRBV7-3, the J call TRBJ2-4; no clear D. Trimming removed 1 base from V and 3 bases from J, with 13 bases in between. CDR1 and CDR2 (germline): SGHTA, FQGTGA. This CDR3 has 16 residues.

In its sample, this clonotype was seen many times. The rearrangement links TRBV20-1 to TRBJ1-1; perhaps TRBD1 as D (6 bases). The CDR3 runs 14 residues. CDR1 and CDR2 from the germline V gene are DFQATT and SNEGSKA (reference sequence). Trimming removed 6 bases at V and 4 bases at J, with 18 bases between. The CDR3 spells CSAQDPTGSTEAFF. In DNA form, the CDR3 reads TGCAGTGCCCAGGACCCAACAGGGTCCACTGAAGCTTTCTTT.

In DNA form, the CDR3 reads TGTGCCAGCAGCCCCTCCGAGGGGACAGGGTCCCAAGAGACCCAGTACTTC. Amino acid sequence: CASSPSEGTGSQETQYF. This chain joins TRBV14 and TRBJ2-5; 9 bases match TRBD1. V was clipped by 4 bases and J by 1 base; unmatched bases: 10. This CDR3 is 17 amino acids long. CDR1 is SGHDN, CDR2 FVKESK, per germline.

There are a few counts of this clonotype. The chain carries TRBV10-3 and TRBJ2-7; D gene ambiguous. The CDR3 totals 15 residues. The ends were cut back, 1 base at V and 0 bases at J, with 10 bases in the middle. In germline, CDR1 is ENHRY, CDR2 SYGVKD. CDR3 region: CAISEFPTSSYEQYF. CDR3 DNA: TGTGCCATCAGTGAGTTTCCGACCAGCTCCTACGAGCAGTACTTC.

In its sample, this clonotype was seen a few times. V gene TRBV7-9 combines with J gene TRBJ2-7; no firm D call. With 5 bases removed from V and 2 bases from J, the gap between germline ends came to 7 bases. Germline-derived CDR1 and CDR2 are SEHNR and FQNEAQ (reference sequence). The CDR3 is 12 residues long. The CDR3, as DNA: TGTGCCAGCAGCGATCAGACCTACGAGCAGTACTTC. Its protein product is CASSDQTYEQYF.

A note on this clonotype: It differs at one base from a far larger clone, so likely a read error. The rearrangement uses TRBV13 and TRBJ2-4; D not resolved. The germline V gene encodes CDR1 PRHDT and CDR2 FYEKMQ (reference sequence). V gave up 6 bases and J gave up 3 bases, with 18 bases separating them. The CDR3 consists of 16 residues. This CDR3 reads CASSRDGDGDKNIQYF. CDR3 DNA: TGTGCCAGCAGTAGAGACGGCGACGGAGACAAAAACATTCAGTACTTC.